This T cell receptor (beta chain) was captured by sequencing in a study of shared clonotypes between healthy human individuals. Study overall: Every donor yielded three CD4 naive, three CD4 memory, two CD8 naive and one CD8 memory plate. Study-wide findings and caveats: An anticipated effect of sequencing depth on clonotype sharing among donors was recognized.

Some clones are missing from TCRdb's copy, which holds only in-frame ones; the method was immunoSEQ multiplex PCR. Of over 2 million clones detected, about 95% appear once; the ten largest clones hold 0.9% to 1.3%. Naive CD8 cells comprised CD45RO-negative, CCR7-positively selected cells, excluding terminally differentiated effector memory CD45RA+ cells. The donor population consisted of healthy HIV-negative adults with no recent acute infections or vaccinations. The V end was cut by 4 bases, the J end by 4 bases, with 10 bases between. Germline CDR1 and CDR2: MNHEY and SMNVEV (reference sequence). The CDR3 is 13 residues long. Concerning this clone: Its antigen remains unidentified.

This clonotype was sampled from a man between 18 and 35 years old in good health. V usage is TRBV27 and J usage is TRBJ1-2, with D uncertain. The sample taken for sequencing was naive CD8+ T cells sorted from blood. The DNA for the CDR3 is TGTGCCAGCAGTTCCCTTATCGCCTATGGCTACACCTTC. Translating gives CASSSLIAYGYTF.